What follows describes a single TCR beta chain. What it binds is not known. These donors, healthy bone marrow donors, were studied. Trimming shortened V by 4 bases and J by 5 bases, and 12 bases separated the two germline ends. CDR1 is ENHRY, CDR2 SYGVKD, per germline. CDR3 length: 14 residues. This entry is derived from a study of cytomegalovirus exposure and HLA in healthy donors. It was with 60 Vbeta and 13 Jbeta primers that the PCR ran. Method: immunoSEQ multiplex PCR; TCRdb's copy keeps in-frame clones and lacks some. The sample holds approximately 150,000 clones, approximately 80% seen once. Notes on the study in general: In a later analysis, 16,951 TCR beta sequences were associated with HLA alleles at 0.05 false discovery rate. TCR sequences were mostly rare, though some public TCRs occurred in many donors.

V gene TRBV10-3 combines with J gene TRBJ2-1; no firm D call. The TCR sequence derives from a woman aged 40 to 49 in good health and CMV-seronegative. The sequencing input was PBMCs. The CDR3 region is CAISVTVTDNEQFF. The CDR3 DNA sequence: TGTGCCATCAGTGTGACTGTCACGGACAATGAGCAGTTCTTC.